Presented here are 16 T cell receptor beta chains from one specimen sequenced in a study of long-term antiretroviral therapy in people with HIV. With survey level as its setting, the immunoSEQ assay was v3.0. Clones were sequenced by immunoSEQ multiplex PCR, and TCRdb holds only the in-frame ones, with some missing. This table holds roughly 42,000 clones, around nine tenths found once. The sample in question was unsorted PBMCs, obtained 0.1 years before starting antiretroviral therapy. All receptors come from a woman between 50 and 59 years old with HIV.

V usage is TRBV7-2 and J usage is TRBJ1-2; D perhaps matches TRBD1 (5 bases). Looked up from germline, CDR1 is SGHTA and CDR2 is FQGNSA. V was clipped by 5 bases and J by 4 bases, with 17 bases between them. This CDR3 has 15 amino acids. CDR3 nucleotides: TGTGCCAGCAGCCTAGAAGAGGGGCCCCTCTATGGCTACACCTTC. The encoded protein is CASSLEEGPLYGYTF. The whole variable domain, filled in from reference TRBV7-2 and TRBJ1-2, reads GAGVSQSPSNKVTEKGKDVELRCDPISGHTALYWYRQSLGQGLEFLIYFQGNSAPDKSGLPSDRFSAERTGGSVSTLTIQRTQQEDSAVYLCASSLEEGPLYGYTFGSGTRLTVV.

CDR3 loop: CASSLTPPGWGGRDTEAFF. DNA for the CDR3: TGTGCCAGCAGCTTAACCCCCCCCGGGTGGGGCGGGAGGGACACTGAAGCTTTCTTT. The chain carries TRBV11-2 and TRBJ1-1; D is perhaps TRBD1 (5 bases). This CDR3 contains 19 residues. Germline CDR1 and CDR2: SGHAT and FQNNGV. V shed 2 bases and J shed 3 bases, with 25 bases lying between them.

V and J are TRBV5-4 and TRBJ2-7, with 7 bases identical to TRBD2. Germline CDR1 and CDR2: SGHNT and YYREEE (reference sequence). This CDR3 is built from 14 residues. Trimming cost V 10 bases and J 2 bases; bases outside gene matches: 12. The CDR3 is CAFWTRSHPYEQYF. The CDR3 nucleotides are TGTGCCTTCTGGACTAGAAGCCACCCCTACGAGCAGTACTTC.

V is TRBV19 and J is TRBJ1-5; D perhaps matches TRBD1 (6 bases). The CDR3 length is 14 residues. Between the trimmed V and J ends, which lost 6 bases and 8 bases, there was a span of 17 bases. Per the germline V gene, CDR1 is LNHDA and CDR2 is SQIVND (reference sequence). DNA of the CDR3: TGTGCCAGTAGCAAGACAGGCCGAGGGGAGCCCCAGCATTTT. This translates into CASSKTGRGEPQHF.

This chain uses TRBV11-2 with TRBJ1-1; unclear D gene. V was cut by 0 bases and J by 7 bases, with 6 bases left in between. Germline V gene lookup returns CDR1 SGHAT and CDR2 FQNNGV. This CDR3 is 12 amino acids long. The CDR3 sequence: CASSLEQLEAFF. The CDR3 DNA follows: TGTGCCAGCAGCTTAGAGCAGCTTGAAGCTTTCTTT.

A single count supports this clone. This sequence joins TRBV30 and TRBJ2-1; 9 bases map to TRBD1. Per the germline V gene, CDR1 is GTSNPN and CDR2 is SVGIG (reference sequence). Trimming at V came to 5 bases and at J to 7 bases, leaving 15 bases not matched to a gene. The CDR3 is 16 amino acids. Here the CDR3 DNA reads TGTGCCTGGGGGGGACAGGGCATAATTTCTGGTAATGAGCAGTTCTTC. This sequence encodes CAWGGQGIISGNEQFF.

The chain is built from TRBV20-1 and TRBJ1-2; 8 nucleotides align to TRBD1. The V gene's germline CDR1 is DFQATT and CDR2 SNEGSKA (reference sequence). This CDR3 contains 11 residues. V dropped 6 bases and J dropped 8; count of bases not matched to a gene: 5. The CDR3 loop is CSARTGKGYTF. The CDR3 DNA is TGCAGTGCGAGGACAGGGAAGGGCTACACCTTC.

The chain has TRBV27 and TRBJ2-7; D might be TRBD1 (6 bases). Trimming stripped 4 bases from V and 3 bases from J, with 16 bases between. This CDR3 has 15 residues. Germline loops: CDR1 MNHEY, CDR2 SMNVEV (reference sequence). The CDR3 sequence: CASSSRQEGGYEQYF. The CDR3 nucleotides are TGTGCCAGCAGTTCGAGACAGGAAGGAGGCTACGAGCAGTACTTC.

The chain uses TRBV6-1 and TRBJ1-3; D uncertain. This CDR3 has 15 amino acids. The germline gives CDR1 MNHNS, CDR2 SASEGT. The V end lost 3 bases, the J end lost 0 bases, and 9 bases lay between the germline ends. The CDR3 DNA follows: TGTGCCAGCAGTGATGGGATCCCCTCTGGAAACACCATATATTTT. Its translation: CASSDGIPSGNTIYF.

V usage is TRBV2 and J usage is TRBJ2-1; 9 bases map to TRBD2. The CDR3 sequence is 15 residues long. Trimming at V came to 4 bases and at J to 5 bases, leaving 6 bases not matched to a gene. In germline, CDR1 is SNHLY, CDR2 FYNNEI. The CDR3 reads CASSVVRGGHNEQFF. The CDR3 bases are TGTGCCAGCAGTGTCGTGCGGGGGGGCCACAATGAGCAGTTCTTC. Filled out from reference TRBV2 and TRBJ2-1, the complete variable domain reads EPEVTQTPSHQVTQMGQEVILRCVPISNHLYFYWYRQILGQKVEFLVSFYNNEISEKSEIFDDQFSVERPDGSNFTLKIRSTKLEDSAMYFCASSVVRGGHNEQFFGPGTRLTVL.

The chain employs TRBV2 and TRBJ2-2, with D possibly being TRBD1 or TRBD2 (5 bases each). Germline CDR1 SNHLY, CDR2 FYNNEI. V gave up 3 bases and J gave up 3 bases, with 11 bases separating them. This CDR3 contains 15 residues. The CDR3: CASSEMGTDTGELFF. The CDR3 bases are TGTGCCAGCAGTGAGATGGGGACGGACACCGGGGAGCTGTTTTTT.

The chain recombines TRBV11-2 with TRBJ1-1; maybe TRBD1 (6 bases). The CDR3 contains 14 residues. Deletions cut 3 bases from V and 4 bases from J, with 12 bases between. Germline V CDR1 and CDR2: SGHAT, FQNNGV. For the CDR3, the DNA is TGTGCCAGCAGCTTTGTACAGGGAAGCACTGAAGCTTTCTTT. This codes for CASSFVQGSTEAFF.

The chain links TRBV10-3 to TRBJ2-7, with a possible D match to TRBD1 (6 bases). The CDR3 has 15 residues. The germline V gene has CDR1 ENHRY and CDR2 SYGVKD. V lost 5 bases, J lost 0 bases, and 14 bases lay in between. In nucleotides, the CDR3 is TGTGCCATCAGTTCGACAGGTATGAGCTCCTACGAGCAGTACTTC. As protein: CAISSTGMSSYEQYF.

This chain links TRBV27 with TRBJ1-2, with D uncertain. The CDR3 spans 13 residues. Germline CDR1 is MNHEY and CDR2 is SMNVEV (reference sequence). V dropped 3 bases and J dropped 5 bases, with 10 bases sitting between them. CDR3 DNA sequence: TGTGCCAGCAGTTTCGGCTCCGGGTATGGCTACACCTTC. Protein sequence: CASSFGSGYGYTF.

This chain connects TRBV2 to TRBJ2-7; the D is unclear. V was shortened by 5 bases and J by 3 bases, with 14 bases between the two germline ends. Germline CDR1 and CDR2: SNHLY and FYNNEI. The CDR3 extends over 14 amino acids. The CDR3: CASSQELPYYEQYF. Written as DNA, the CDR3 is TGTGCCAGCAGTCAAGAGCTCCCCTACTACGAGCAGTACTTC.

This chain joins TRBV6-1 and TRBJ2-7, with D possibly matching TRBD1 (7 bases). Germline loops: CDR1 MNHNS, CDR2 SASEGT. V was cut by 4 bases and J by 7 bases, with 14 bases left in between. The CDR3 is 13 residues long. DNA of the CDR3: TGTGCCAGCAGTGTTCAGGGGGGCGGGGAGCAGTACTTC. It specifies CASSVQGGGEQYF.